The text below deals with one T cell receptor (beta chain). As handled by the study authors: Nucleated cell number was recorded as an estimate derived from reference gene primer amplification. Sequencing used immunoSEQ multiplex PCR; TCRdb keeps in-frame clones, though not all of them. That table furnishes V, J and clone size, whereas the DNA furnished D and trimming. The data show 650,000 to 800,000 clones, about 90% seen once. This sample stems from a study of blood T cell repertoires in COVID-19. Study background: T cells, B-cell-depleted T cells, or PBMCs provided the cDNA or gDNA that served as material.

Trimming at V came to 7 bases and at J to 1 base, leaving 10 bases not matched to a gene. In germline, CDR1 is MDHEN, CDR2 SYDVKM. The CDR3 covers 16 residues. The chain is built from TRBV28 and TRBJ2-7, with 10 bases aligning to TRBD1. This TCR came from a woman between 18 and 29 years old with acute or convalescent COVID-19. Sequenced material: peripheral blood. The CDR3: CASTPSWTGGSYEQYF. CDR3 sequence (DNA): TGTGCCAGCACCCCTTCGTGGACAGGGGGTTCCTACGAGCAGTACTTC.